This T cell receptor (beta chain) was sequenced during a study of cytomegalovirus exposure and HLA in healthy donors. Study-wide findings and caveats: The study flagged roughly 160 TCR beta chains as cytomegalovirus-associated. The presence/absence work took it that sequencing depth was about the same across donors. Later analysis identified about 17,000 TCR beta sequences associated with HLA alleles, using a false discovery rate threshold of 0.05. Confirmation was obtained in vitro that a few CMV-associated chains are specific for CMV antigens.

PCR involved 60 Vbeta and 13 Jbeta primers. Measured with immunoSEQ multiplex PCR; TCRdb has only the in-frame clones, and not every one. The sample features over 50,000 clones, with roughly 9% in its top ten. Germline V gene data show CDR1 as SEHNR and CDR2 as FQNEAQ (reference sequence). CDR3 size: 13 residues. Between the trimmed V and J ends, which lost 6 bases and 0 bases, there was a span of 8 bases. A word on this clone: Antigen specificity is unknown.

This receptor was obtained from a middle-aged man in good health and CMV-seropositive. The V gene is TRBV7-9, the J gene TRBJ1-1; the D is unclear. The source material was PBMCs. The CDR3 loop is CASSPRVNTEAFF. The CDR3 DNA is TGTGCCAGCAGTCCCCGGGTGAACACTGAAGCTTTCTTT.